This T cell receptor (beta chain) was identified in a study of CD8 T cells in ankylosing spondylitis. In this sample, this clonotype turned up many times. Its antigen is not known. In making TCR beta libraries, quantitative 5'-RACE with molecular barcodes was used. One entry per CDR3 protein, called by TCRdb with MiXCR from the 5' RACE reads. The sample shows about 260,000 distinct CDR3 sequences, roughly 25% of them seen only once. The germline gives CDR1 MNHEY, CDR2 SMNVEV (reference sequence). The trim removed 10 bases at V and 5 bases at J, leaving 8 bases unmatched. The CDR3 runs 13 residues. Overall study findings and caveats: Disease-linked clones, CD8+, were relatively rare in peripheral blood. The study looked at matched synovial fluid samples from ankylosing spondylitis patients. Disease-linked clones were reported to be significantly enriched there.

The chain carries TRBV27 and TRBJ2-5; 9 nucleotides line up with TRBD1. Sequencing was performed on blood, either unsorted or a sorted T cell fraction (not recorded which). The sequence was collected from a male donor with ankylosing spondylitis or in good health (not recorded which). CDR3 sequence reads: CATRTGGSETQYF. The CDR3, as DNA: TGTGCCACAAGAACAGGGGGCTCGGAGACCCAGTACTTC.